This TCR beta chain was sequenced for a study of neurological immune-mediated disorders. Study findings and constraints: No CDR3 amino acid sequences recurred among expanded clones across subjects, suggesting private repertoires in all groups.

Germline V gene data show CDR1 as SEHNR and CDR2 as FQNEAQ (reference sequence). The CDR3 sequence is 14 residues long. Trimming left V 4 bases short and J 7 bases short, with 13 bases between. The cDNA was synthesized by means of template-switch 5'RACE, which was carried out with 10-nucleotide random UMIs. MiXCR, run by TCRdb on the 5' RACE reads, gives a single entry per CDR3 protein. The table lists about 57,000 distinct CDR3 sequences, about 10% of them singletons. This clonotype was picked up many times. The target antigen is unknown. Time point defined: longitudinal time-point 1 (baseline). For the unsorted libraries, 2 million PBMCs stored at -80 C served as input.

Source material: PBMCs. V usage is TRBV7-9 and J usage is TRBJ1-4; D not certain. This receptor was identified in a male donor with HTLV-1-associated myelopathy (HAM/TSP). Written as DNA, the CDR3 is TGTGCCAGCAGCTCGGGCTCAACCGGTGAAAAACTGTTTTTT. It is translated as CASSSGSTGEKLFF.